Below are 19 T cell receptor beta chains sequenced from a single sample in a study of cytomegalovirus exposure and HLA in healthy donors. Researchers ran the PCR with 60 Vbeta and 13 Jbeta primers. Profiled with immunoSEQ multiplex PCR; TCRdb holds only in-frame clones, not every one. The table has about 110,000 clones, 82% seen once; the top ten hold roughly 2.5%. The sample taken for sequencing was PBMCs. The receptors were sampled from a man aged 30 to 39 in good health and CMV-seropositive.

V and J are TRBV2 and TRBJ1-1; D is possibly TRBD1 (6 bases). Germline CDR1 and CDR2: SNHLY and FYNNEI. The CDR3 loop spans 17 amino acids. V gave up 6 bases and J gave up 2 bases, with 22 bases separating them. Written as DNA, the CDR3 is TGTGCCAGCAGCCTTATAAGGACAGTAGTAGTTAACACTGAAGCTTTCTTT. Protein: CASSLIRTVVVNTEAFF.

The gene calls are TRBV7-3 and TRBJ2-2, with 11 bases fitting TRBD2. Germline V gives CDR1 SGHTA, CDR2 FQGTGA. The ends lost 7 bases at V and 3 bases at J; junction bases unmatched: 13. This CDR3 contains 18 residues. The CDR3 protein is CASTSAPLAGGYTGELFF. CDR3 DNA sequence: TGTGCCAGCACGTCCGCCCCCCTAGCGGGGGGATACACCGGGGAGCTGTTTTTT.

The genes are TRBV4-1 and TRBJ1-6; D not certain. Trimming cost V 3 bases and J 4 bases, with 19 bases left between them. The CDR3 is 18 amino acids. CDR1 is MGHRA, CDR2 YSYEKL, per germline. The CDR3 region has the DNA TGCGCCAGCAGCCATCTTCGAGTACAGCGGGTGTATAATTCACCCCTCCACTTT. Amino acids: CASSHLRVQRVYNSPLHF.

V and J are TRBV5-1 and TRBJ1-2; possible D gene TRBD1, 5 bases. Trimming removed 0 bases from V and 5 bases from J, with 14 bases in between. Germline V gene sequence: CDR1 SGHRS, CDR2 YFSETQ. There are 15 residues in the CDR3. CDR3 nucleotide sequence: TGCGCCAGCAGCTTGGCAACCGAGGGGAGGTATGGCTACACCTTC. Encoded protein: CASSLATEGRYGYTF.

This clone appeared a few times. The rearrangement uses TRBV6-1 and TRBJ1-2; tentatively, D is TRBD1 (6 bases). The V end lost 5 bases, the J end lost 6 bases, and 10 bases lay between the germline ends. Per the germline V gene, CDR1 is MNHNS and CDR2 is SASEGT. The CDR3 spans 12 residues. The CDR3 reads CASSFNRDGYTF. CDR3 nucleotides: TGTGCCAGCAGTTTTAACAGGGATGGCTACACCTTC.

The rearrangement uses TRBV14 and TRBJ1-2; 8 nucleotides agree with TRBD1. V lost 3 bases, J lost 4 bases, and 4 bases stayed unmatched. The CDR3 consists of 14 residues. In germline, CDR1 is SGHDN, CDR2 FVKESK. CDR3 protein: CASSQVGQVYGYTF. The DNA of the CDR3 is TGTGCCAGCAGCCAGGTGGGACAGGTCTATGGCTACACCTTC.

Turning to this clone: Germline is not matched at one junction end, which may reflect a read error. This sequence joins TRBV7-9 and TRBJ1-2; a weak D match, TRBD1 (5 bases). CDR3 size: 16 residues. The V gene's germline CDR1 is SEHNR and CDR2 FQNEAQ (reference sequence). The chain's CDR3 is CSSSSRDFDANYGYTF. DNA for the CDR3: TGTTCCAGCAGCTCCCGGGACTTTGACGCTAACTATGGCTACACCTTC.

The chain employs TRBV19 and TRBJ1-4; D is unclear. Germline-derived CDR1 and CDR2 are LNHDA and SQIVND (reference sequence). CDR3 length equals 15 residues. V gave up 5 bases and J gave up 5 bases, with 15 bases separating them. CDR3 nucleotides: TGTGCCAGTAGTCCCGTCGCCGGGAGGAATGAAAAACTGTTTTTT. This sequence encodes CASSPVAGRNEKLFF.

This clone was seen once. V usage is TRBV6-5 and J usage is TRBJ2-3; a possible D gene is TRBD2 (6 bases). V was pared by 2 bases and J by 4 bases, with 16 bases between. The germline CDR1 and CDR2 sequences are MNHEY and SVGAGI. This CDR3 spans 16 amino acids. CDR3 in DNA: TGTGCCAGCAGTTACGTCCAGGCGGGATCGGCAGATACGCAGTATTTT. Translation: CASSYVQAGSADTQYF.

V gene TRBV5-1 combines with J gene TRBJ2-3; D uncertain. Looked up from germline, CDR1 is SGHRS and CDR2 is YFSETQ. Between the trimmed V and J ends, which lost 0 bases and 6 bases, there was a span of 14 bases. This CDR3 region has 15 residues. The CDR3 loop is CASSLEIKARDTQYF. The CDR3 nucleotides read TGCGCCAGCAGCTTGGAGATCAAAGCCCGCGATACGCAGTATTTT.

The CDR3 here is CASSATGGAVFQETQYF. The CDR3 nucleotides read TGTGCCAGCAGCGCGACCGGGGGGGCCGTTTTTCAAGAGACCCAGTACTTC. The genes are TRBV5-8 and TRBJ2-5; 8 positions agree with TRBD2. Germline V gene sequence: CDR1 SGHTS, CDR2 YDEGEE. This CDR3 has 17 amino acids. V shed 4 bases, J shed 2 bases, and the junction held 13 bases outside the gene matches.

The chain recombines TRBV2 with TRBJ2-3; tentatively, D is TRBD2 (5 bases). CDR3 length equals 14 residues. Trimming took 1 base from V and 4 from J, leaving 9 bases between them. CDR1 is SNHLY, CDR2 FYNNEI, per germline. For the CDR3, the DNA is TGTGCCAGCAGTGAAGGGTCTAGCCCAGATACGCAGTATTTT. This translates into CASSEGSSPDTQYF.

This chain uses TRBV6-5 with TRBJ2-7; TRBD1 agrees at 9 bases. V lost 2 bases, J lost 13 bases, and 9 bases stayed unmatched. The CDR3 totals 13 residues. The V gene's germline CDR1 is MNHEY and CDR2 SVGAGI. The CDR3 loop is CASSYRTGEWRYF. The CDR3, as DNA: TGTGCCAGCAGTTACCGGACAGGGGAGTGGCGATACTTC.

V and J are TRBV7-3 and TRBJ2-1; 7 positions match TRBD1. The length of the CDR3 is 13 residues. From germline, CDR1 is SGHTA and CDR2 FQGTGA. Trimming removed 5 bases from V and 8 bases from J; junction bases left unmatched: 6. The CDR3 loop reads CASSPLTGHEQFF. The CDR3 region has the DNA TGTGCCAGCAGCCCACTGACAGGGCATGAGCAGTTCTTC. Full variable domain (remainder filled in from reference TRBV7-3 and TRBJ2-1): GAGVSQTPSNKVTEKGKYVELRCDPISGHTALYWYRQSLGQGPEFLIYFQGTGAADDSGLPNDRFFAVRPEGSVSTLKIQRTERGDSAVYLCASSPLTGHEQFFGPGTRLTVL.

The J gene is TRBJ2-7, the V gene TRBV11-1; 7 bases agree with TRBD1. Germline CDR1 and CDR2: SGHAT and FQDESV (reference sequence). After removal of 6 bases from V and 3 bases from J, the junction contained 8 bases not matched to a gene. The length of the CDR3 is 14 residues. The chain's CDR3 is CASSPGTVVYEQYF. CDR3 in DNA: TGTGCCAGCAGTCCCGGGACAGTCGTCTACGAGCAGTACTTC.

The V call is TRBV5-1, the J call TRBJ2-1; D remains unclear. The CDR3 contains 12 residues. Per the germline V gene, CDR1 is SGHRS and CDR2 is YFSETQ. Trimming shortened V by 4 bases and J by 7 bases, and 9 bases separated the two germline ends. The DNA for the CDR3 is TGCGCCAGCAGCCTCGACTGGAATGAGCAGTTCTTC. Amino acids: CASSLDWNEQFF.

This clone came up once. This chain joins TRBV27 and TRBJ2-1; D is perhaps TRBD2 (5 bases). The CDR3 has 14 amino acids. Between the trimmed V and J ends, which lost 1 base and 7 bases, there was a span of 11 bases. Germline V CDR1 and CDR2: MNHEY, SMNVEV (reference sequence). The CDR3 sequence: CASSLLQRRNEQFF. The CDR3 nucleotides are TGTGCCAGCAGTTTATTACAGCGGCGGAATGAGCAGTTCTTC.

The gene calls are TRBV9 and TRBJ1-1; 8 bases agree with TRBD1. V lost 4 bases to trimming and J lost 0 bases; unmatched junction nucleotides: 5. CDR1 is SGDLS, CDR2 YYNGEE, per germline. The length of the CDR3 is 15 residues. Written as DNA, the CDR3 is TGTGCCAGCAGCCCCGTGGGACAGGTGAACACTGAAGCTTTCTTT. This encodes CASSPVGQVNTEAFF.

The chain couples TRBV18 to TRBJ2-5; a possible D gene is TRBD2 (6 bases). The CDR3 length is 14 residues. Trimming cost V 5 bases and J 5 bases, with 15 bases left between them. CDR1 is KGHSH, CDR2 LQKENI, per germline. CDR3 region: CASSSPTSSETQYF. CDR3 in DNA: TGTGCCAGCTCATCTCCGACTAGTTCGGAGACCCAGTACTTC.